The 10 T cell receptor beta chains in this list originate from one sample, sequenced in a study of a mutant IDH1 vaccine in newly diagnosed glioma. Their cognate antigens are unknown. TCRdb keeps only in-frame clones here, not all; method: immunoSEQ multiplex PCR. The sample carries approximately 110,000 clones, 85% to 90% recorded once. Time point in this sample: week 11, during vaccination. Vaccine doses each comprised 300 ug of mutant IDH1 20-mer peptide, with topical imiquimod. The sample in question was PBMCs, obtained from a glioma patient whose treatment included an IDH1 peptide vaccine. Source of these receptors: a woman between 45 and 65 years old with glioma.

This rearrangement joins TRBV6-6 to TRBJ2-7, with D possibly being TRBD2 (6 bases). Germline CDR1 and CDR2: MNHNY and SVGAGI (reference sequence). This CDR3 is 12 amino acids long. The V gene lost 8 bases and the J gene lost 3 bases, with 11 bases spanning the gap. Here the CDR3 reads CASGAGRYEQYF. The CDR3 DNA is TGTGCCAGCGGGGCGGGGCGCTACGAGCAGTACTTC.

The chain links TRBV6-5 to TRBJ2-7; D is unresolved. Germline loops: CDR1 MNHEY, CDR2 SVGAGI. This CDR3 spans 11 amino acids. V was cut by 6 bases and J by 4 bases, with 7 bases left in between. In nucleotides, the CDR3 is TGTGCCAGCAGCTCTATGTACGAGCAGTACTTC. Its protein product is CASSSMYEQYF.

The V gene is TRBV9, the J gene TRBJ2-3; 14 nucleotides line up with TRBD2. Germline V gene data show CDR1 as SGDLS and CDR2 as YYNGEE. The V segment lost 4 bases and the J segment 2 bases; nucleotides outside the gene matches: 9. The CDR3 has 18 residues. The chain's CDR3 is CASSSGLAGEGPTDTQYF. CDR3 nucleotides: TGTGCCAGCAGCTCGGGACTAGCGGGAGAGGGGCCCACAGATACGCAGTATTTT.

The chain uses TRBV5-6 and TRBJ2-7, with TRBD1 as a possible D gene (6 bases). This CDR3 comprises 16 residues. The V gene's germline CDR1 is SGHDT and CDR2 YYEEEE. V was shortened by 4 bases and J by 0 bases, with 17 bases between the two germline ends. CDR3 region: CASSPPYRDNSYEQYF. DNA for the CDR3: TGTGCCAGCAGCCCCCCTTACCGGGACAACTCCTACGAGCAGTACTTC.

This clone has only one observation. The chain couples TRBV11-2 to TRBJ2-7; 7 positions agree with TRBD2. V was pared by 5 bases and J by 1 base, with 8 bases of the junction left unmatched. The CDR3 has 15 residues. Germline V gives CDR1 SGHAT, CDR2 FQNNGV. The CDR3, as DNA: TGTGCCAGCAGCCCGCGGGGCGGGAGTTCCTACGAGCAGTACTTC. Translation: CASSPRGGSSYEQYF.

The CDR3 region is CASSYLDRLNTGELFF. The CDR3 nucleotides are TGTGCCAGCAGTTACTTGGACAGACTGAACACCGGGGAGCTGTTTTTT. The chain recombines TRBV6-5 with TRBJ2-2, with a weak D call TRBD1 (6 bases). CDR3 length: 16 residues. V lost 1 base to trimming and J lost 1 base, with 10 bases between them. CDR1 is MNHEY and CDR2 is SVGAGI in the germline V gene.

The V gene is TRBV19, the J gene TRBJ2-7, with TRBD1 identical over 10 bases. This CDR3 has 14 residues. V was pared by 6 bases and J by 4 bases, with 6 bases of the junction left unmatched. CDR1 and CDR2 from the germline V gene are LNHDA and SQIVND (reference sequence). CDR3 sequence reads: CASSLPGQGYEQYF. CDR3 nucleotide sequence: TGTGCCAGTAGCCTTCCGGGACAGGGGTACGAGCAGTACTTC. Filled out from reference TRBV19 and TRBJ2-7, the complete variable domain reads DGGITQSPKYLFRKEGQNVTLSCEQNLNHDAMYWYRQDPGQGLRLIYYSQIVNDFQKGDIAEGYSVSREKKESFPLTVTSAQKNPTAFYLCASSLPGQGYEQYFGPGTRLTVT.

This chain links TRBV6-6 with TRBJ2-4; TRBD2 agrees at 7 bases. The ends lost 6 bases at V and 1 base at J; junction bases unmatched: 3. Germline loops: CDR1 MNHNY, CDR2 SVGAGI (reference sequence). The CDR3 sequence is 14 residues long. DNA for the CDR3: TGTGCCAGCAGCCCCGGGGGGGCCAAAAACATTCAGTACTTC. Translated, it gives CASSPGGAKNIQYF.

The chain has TRBV6-1 and TRBJ2-4; unclear D gene. CDR3 size: 15 residues. Per germline, CDR1 MNHNS and CDR2 SASEGT. V dropped 4 bases and J dropped 1 base, with 11 bases sitting between them. CDR3: CASSAGISAKNIQYF. Here the CDR3 DNA reads TGTGCCAGCAGTGCGGGCATTTCGGCCAAAAACATTCAGTACTTC.

The V call is TRBV28, the J call TRBJ1-6, with TRBD1 identical over 7 bases. With 8 bases clipped from V and 6 bases from J, the junction kept 4 bases outside the gene matches. From germline, CDR1 is MDHEN and CDR2 SYDVKM. This CDR3 is built from 13 residues. The CDR3 is CASRGDSNSPLHF. As DNA, the CDR3 is TGTGCCAGCCGGGGGGACAGTAATTCACCCCTCCACTTT.